These 20 T cell receptor beta chains were sequenced from one sample in a study of T-cell reconstitution after alpha-beta-depleted transplantation in children. Using unique molecular identifiers, the investigators prepared the TCRbeta library. TCRdb used MiXCR to reprocess the PCR reads, holding one entry per CDR3 protein. Of a few thousand distinct CDR3 sequences listed, over 25% are singletons. Material: PBMCs, mostly from graft donor cells, obtained 60 days after TCRalphabeta/CD19-depleted stem cell transplant. All receptors come from a male patient aged 2-15 years who had a stem cell transplant for acute myeloid leukemia, so the T cells may come from the graft donor.

Of note for this clonotype: Compared with germline, one end of the junction differs, possibly owing to a read error. This sequence joins TRBV3-1 and TRBJ2-1; 7 nucleotides match TRBD2. The CDR3 runs to 19 residues. Germline lookup yields CDR1 LGHDT and CDR2 YNNKEL (reference sequence). CDR3 DNA sequence: TGTGCCAGCTGCCAACATCTCGGGAATCCGGGAGGCTCCTACAATGAGCAGTTCTTC. Translated, it gives CASCQHLGNPGGSYNEQFF.

The chain has TRBV12-3 or TRBV12-4 and TRBJ2-5; D is undetermined. The CDR3 covers 17 residues. Trimming cost V 3 bases and J 1 base, with 18 bases left between them. CDR3 amino acids: CASSLGVGQPLQETQYF. The CDR3 DNA sequence: TGTGCCAGCAGTTTGGGTGTAGGGCAGCCCCTCCAAGAGACCCAGTACTTC.

The chain joins TRBV10-3 to TRBJ1-1; D possibly corresponds to TRBD1 (6 bases). The CDR3 is 15 residues long. In germline, CDR1 is ENHRY, CDR2 SYGVKD. Trimming removed 0 bases at V and 5 bases at J, with 13 bases between. CDR3 amino acids: CAISESGGLVTEAFF. The CDR3 DNA reads as TGTGCCATCAGTGAGTCGGGGGGGCTTGTAACTGAAGCTTTCTTT.

This clonotype was observed a few times. The chain is built from TRBV6-1 and TRBJ1-5; 7 bases fit TRBD1. The V gene's germline CDR1 is MNHNS and CDR2 SASEGT. The CDR3 sequence is 15 residues long. V shed 6 bases, J shed 2 bases, and the junction held 7 bases outside the gene matches. In nucleotides, the CDR3 is TGTGCCAGCAGCACCAGGGGGTCGGGCAATCAGCCCCAGCATTTT. As protein: CASSTRGSGNQPQHF.

The table lists this clonotype with many counts. The chain is built from TRBV10-3 and TRBJ2-1, with 13 positions matching TRBD2. Germline V gives CDR1 ENHRY, CDR2 SYGVKD. After removal of 6 bases from V and 7 bases from J, the junction contained 6 bases not matched to a gene. CDR3 length equals 15 residues. For the CDR3, the DNA is TGTGCCATCAGGCTGACTAGCGGGGGGTCGAATGAGCAGTTCTTC. Its protein is CAIRLTSGGSNEQFF.

The chain couples TRBV6-2 or TRBV6-3 to TRBJ2-3; D gene ambiguous. The length of the CDR3 is 11 residues. From germline, CDR1 is MNHEY and CDR2 SVGEGT. Trimming took 4 bases from V and 7 from J, leaving 6 bases between them. The CDR3 coding sequence is TGTGCCAGCAGTTCATCTTATACGCAGTATTTT. The encoded protein is CASSSSYTQYF.

This clonotype showed up many times. V usage is TRBV11-1 and J usage is TRBJ2-1; D gene ambiguous. V was trimmed by 5 bases and J by 8 bases, leaving 19 bases between them. The CDR3 runs 15 residues. Germline values: CDR1 SGHAT, CDR2 FQDESV (reference sequence). The CDR3 DNA reads as TGTGCCAGCAGCCCAACGTCGACCGTTTTCGATGAGCAGTTCTTC. Translating it yields CASSPTSTVFDEQFF. Filled out from reference TRBV11-1 and TRBJ2-1, the complete variable domain reads EAEVAQSPRYKITEKSQAVAFWCDPISGHATLYWYRQILGQGPELLVQFQDESVVDDSQLPKDRFSAERLKGVDSTLKIQPAELGDSAMYLCASSPTSTVFDEQFFGPGTRLTVL.

In this sample, this clonotype turned up many times. J is TRBJ2-7 and V is TRBV5-5, with 10 positions matching TRBD2. Per the germline V gene, CDR1 is SGHKS and CDR2 is YYEKEE (reference sequence). V was clipped by 9 bases and J by 4 bases; unmatched bases: 16. The CDR3 is made up of 16 amino acids. CDR3 loop: CAMGLAISSGSYEQYF. CDR3 DNA: TGTGCCATGGGCTTGGCCATATCTAGCGGGAGTTACGAGCAGTACTTC.

This clonotype is medium-sized (0.01 to 0.1%) in the sample. CDR3 nucleotide sequence: TGTGCCAGCGGGGGTTACCAGCCCCAGCATTTT. Translation: CASGGYQPQHF. This chain joins TRBV6-2 or TRBV6-3 and TRBJ1-5; tentative D call: TRBD1 (5 bases). CDR1 and CDR2 from the germline V gene are MNHEY and SVGEGT. Trimming shortened V by 8 bases and J by 7 bases, and 9 bases separated the two germline ends. The CDR3 covers 11 residues.

This clonotype was found many times. The chain combines TRBV12-3 or TRBV12-4 with TRBJ1-6, with a tentative D call TRBD1 (5 bases). This CDR3 comprises 15 residues. CDR3 residues: CVQEAGSSYNSPLHF. CDR3 nucleotide sequence: TGTGTCCAAGAGGCAGGGAGCTCCTATAATTCACCCCTCCACTTT.

In this sample, this clonotype turned up many times. This chain links TRBV6-5 with TRBJ2-2; no firm D call. This CDR3 is built from 13 residues. V was pared by 6 bases and J by 5 bases, with 10 bases between. The germline gives CDR1 MNHEY, CDR2 SVGAGI. Here the CDR3 reads CASSASGTGELFF. CDR3 DNA: TGTGCCAGCAGCGCCTCAGGAACCGGGGAGCTGTTTTTT.

This clonotype was seen repeatedly, ten times or more. The chain links TRBV5-6 to TRBJ2-7; 10 nucleotides match TRBD2. CDR1 and CDR2 (germline): SGHDT, YYEEEE. V gave up 0 bases and J gave up 6 bases; unmatched junction bases: 9. The CDR3 is made up of 16 amino acids. CDR3 amino acids: CASSLAVSSGSCEQYF. The CDR3 DNA follows: TGTGCCAGCAGCTTGGCCGTGTCTAGCGGGAGTTGCGAGCAGTACTTC.

This clonotype was found many times. The J gene is TRBJ1-2, the V gene TRBV11-1, with D hard to call. Trimming took 1 base from V and 2 from J, leaving 20 bases between them. Germline V gene lookup returns CDR1 SGHAT and CDR2 FQDESV (reference sequence). The length of the CDR3 is 18 residues. In DNA form, the CDR3 reads TGTGCCAGCAGCTTAGGGGAAGTACTCGCCAACCACAACTATGGCTACACCTTC. Protein product: CASSLGEVLANHNYGYTF.

Ten or more counts support this clonotype. The chain combines TRBV4-1 with TRBJ1-1; D ambiguous. Trimming took 0 bases from V and 0 from J, leaving 11 bases between them. Per germline, CDR1 MGHRA and CDR2 YSYEKL. The CDR3 consists of 16 residues. CDR3 nucleotides: TGCGCCAGCAGCCAAGAACCGGGCCCCATGAACACTGAAGCTTTCTTT. Its translation: CASSQEPGPMNTEAFF.

This clonotype has a count of ten or more. The genes are TRBV6-5 and TRBJ2-7; D ambiguous. The CDR3 extends over 14 amino acids. Germline V gene data show CDR1 as MNHEY and CDR2 as SVGAGI. V was pared by 6 bases and J by 0 bases, with 12 bases between. CDR3 DNA: TGTGCCAGCAGGTGGCAGGAAAGCTCCTACGAGCAGTACGTC. Translated, it gives CASRWQESSYEQYV.

This clonotype was seen at least ten times. The chain is built from TRBV20-1 and TRBJ2-1; D may be TRBD2 (6 bases). CDR3 length equals 12 residues. The V gene's germline CDR1 is DFQATT and CDR2 SNEGSKA (reference sequence). Trimming removed 1 base at V and 7 bases at J, with 8 bases between. The CDR3 spells CSARVAGNEQFF. In DNA form, the CDR3 reads TGCAGTGCTAGAGTGGCGGGGAATGAGCAGTTCTTC.

This clonotype is medium-sized within its sample. This sequence joins TRBV18 and TRBJ2-1; TRBD2 might be the D (5 bases). The CDR3 has 16 residues. V lost 0 bases and J lost 5, with 14 bases in between. Germline V lookup: CDR1 KGHSH, CDR2 LQKENI. CDR3: CASSPPTRIFNNEQFF. The CDR3 DNA follows: TGTGCCAGCTCACCACCCACTAGGATCTTCAACAATGAGCAGTTCTTC.

This clonotype has more than one count but fewer than ten. J is TRBJ2-5 and V is TRBV7-9, with 7 bases lining up with TRBD1. After removal of 4 bases from V and 5 bases from J, the junction contained 13 bases not matched to a gene. Germline loops: CDR1 SEHNR, CDR2 FQNEAQ (reference sequence). The CDR3 covers 16 residues. The chain's CDR3 is CASSSPTGSVLETQYF. In DNA form, the CDR3 reads TGTGCCAGCAGCTCCCCGACAGGGTCGGTATTGGAGACCCAGTACTTC.

This clonotype is medium-sized by share. J is TRBJ1-1 and V is TRBV12-3 or TRBV12-4, with D possibly being TRBD1 (5 bases). The CDR3 loop spans 13 amino acids. V was trimmed by 5 bases and J by 2 bases, leaving 9 bases between them. The DNA for the CDR3 is TGTGCCAGCAGTACCGGGGGAAACACTGAAGCTTTCTTT. Encoded protein: CASSTGGNTEAFF.

This clonotype was seen ten or more times. The V and J genes are TRBV15 and TRBJ2-7; D ambiguous. V gave up 2 bases and J gave up 7 bases, with 9 bases separating them. CDR1 is LNHNV and CDR2 is YYDKDF in the germline V gene (reference sequence). The CDR3 spans 12 residues. The CDR3: CATSRHPPEQYV. CDR3 coding DNA: TGTGCCACCAGCAGACACCCCCCGGAGCAGTACGTC.